This TCR beta chain was obtained from a study of T cell responses to AZD1222 COVID-19 vaccine (dated by TCRdb to about 2021). In terms of the full investigation: TCR sequencing covered 233 trial participants: 200 to 210 given two doses of AZD1222 and 26 given two doses of MenACWY control vaccine. Trial participants were enrolled by age into 18-55, 56-69 and 70-plus year subgroups, with roughly 150, 30 and 60 TCR-sequenced participants respectively.

The V and J ends are trimmed by 6 bases and 8 bases, leaving 16 bases between them. The CDR3 covers 13 residues, taking in both the cysteine and the phenylalanine. The read is trimmed to its CDR3 DNA, 39 bases read in frame from base 1. Sequences MDHEN (CDR1) and SYDVKM (CDR2) are obtained from the germline V gene. What the authors observed across the whole study: Most participants were white British and females outnumbered males, and the authors suggested that clonal diversity may have been underestimated. Conclusions about previously exposed vaccinees are limited, since just six AZD1222 recipients were seropositive for SARS-CoV-2 at baseline. In the small 56-69-year group, the increase in depth fell short of significance, most likely because of low power. No day 14 peak-response samples were available, so repertoires were characterized only after the peak T cell response. The vaccine-associated CD4 TCRs covered the entire spike protein, and the dominant responses fell in regions 160-218 and 743-854. Spike-specific TCR breadth and depth rose significantly after two AZD1222 doses compared with day 0 and with MenACWY recipients. Reportedly, almost half of the unique spike-specific TCRs recognized epitopes lying outside the regions that are mutated in the B.1.351 and B.1.1.7 variants.

Taken with the paper, the label for time point translates to: about 28 days (+/-7) after the second vaccine dose. AZD1222 recipients with second doses at about 4 weeks or about 12 weeks were pooled, because spike-specific TCR depth and breadth did not differ between schedules. Vaccinee samples came from UK trials COV001 and COV002, including a single-blind randomized controlled phase 2/3 trial of AZD1222 (ChAdOx1 nCoV-19) in healthy adults. For TCRbeta chain sequencing, PBMC samples were collected from trial participants at day 0 and at day 28 after the second dose. As to this clone: Its target antigen remains unknown. One base away there is no much larger clone; base qualities are not given.

The CDR3 regions of human TCRbeta chains were analyzed by immunosequencing. In the paper's pipeline: TCRs in the repertoires were compared against a reference library of SARS-CoV-2-specific TCRs that had been generated with the MIRA antigen-specificity platform. Breadth was defined as the fraction of unique TCRs that were SARS-CoV-2-associated, and depth was defined as the fraction of total T cells that were SARS-CoV-2-associated. Using the MIRA data, each spike-specific TCR was mapped to the spike region that the TCR reacts to and placed in a CD4 or CD8 class. Log10-transformed breadth and depth values were compared by one-way ANOVA with Sidak's multiple comparisons tests. TCRdb carries this immuneACCESS record with in-frame sequences only. Its versions omit some clonotypes, under half of them owing to an unresolved V gene in the studies checked, with the rest unexplained. V and J calls and clone size are given by that table; D and trimming were obtained from the DNA. Recorded for this sample are some 130,000 clones; more than 75% of them occurred a single time. Jointly, the top ten make up less than 1.3% of the sample.

This sequence uses TRBV28 and TRBJ1-2; tentative D gene TRBD1, with 5 bases matching. The sequencing here drew on peripheral blood, taken 28 days after the second AZD1222 dose. The origin of this receptor is an adult who received the AZD1222 COVID-19 vaccine. The bases are TGTGCCAGCAGACGCTACCAGGGAGGGGGCTACACCTTC. Translated, it gives CASRRYQGGGYTF.